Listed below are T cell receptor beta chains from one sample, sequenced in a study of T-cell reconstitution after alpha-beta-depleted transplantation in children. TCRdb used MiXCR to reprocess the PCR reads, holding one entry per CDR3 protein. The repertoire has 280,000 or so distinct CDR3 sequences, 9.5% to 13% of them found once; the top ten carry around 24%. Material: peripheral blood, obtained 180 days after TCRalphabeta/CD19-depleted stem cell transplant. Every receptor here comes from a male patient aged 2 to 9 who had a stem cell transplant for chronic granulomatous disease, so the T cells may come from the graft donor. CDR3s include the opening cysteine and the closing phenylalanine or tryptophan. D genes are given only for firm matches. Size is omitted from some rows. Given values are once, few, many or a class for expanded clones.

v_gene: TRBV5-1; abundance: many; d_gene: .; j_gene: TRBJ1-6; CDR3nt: TGCGCCAGCAGCTTGGAGGCAGGGACGGGGAGATCACCCCTCCACTTT; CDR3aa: CASSLEAGTGRSPLHF
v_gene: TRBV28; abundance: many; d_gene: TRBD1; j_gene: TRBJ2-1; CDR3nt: TGTGCCAGCAGAGACAGGGGGCGGATCAATGAGCAGTTCTTC; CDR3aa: CASRDRGRINEQFF
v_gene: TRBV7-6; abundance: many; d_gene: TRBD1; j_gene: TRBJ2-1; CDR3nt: TGTGCCAGCAGCCCGCATCCCTCCGGGACAGGGGATGAGCAGTTCTTC; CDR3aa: CASSPHPSGTGDEQFF
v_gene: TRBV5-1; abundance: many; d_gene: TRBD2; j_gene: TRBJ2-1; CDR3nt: TGCGCCAGCAGCTTTCTAGCGGGAGGTATTTACAATGAGCAGTTCTTC; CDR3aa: CASSFLAGGIYNEQFF
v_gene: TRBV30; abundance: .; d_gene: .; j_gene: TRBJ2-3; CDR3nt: TGTGCCTGGAGTGTACAACAGCACACAGATACGCAGTATTTT; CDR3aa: CAWSVQQHTDTQYF
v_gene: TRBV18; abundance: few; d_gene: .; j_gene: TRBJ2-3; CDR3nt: TGTGCCAGCTCACCAACATATCGTCTAGACACAGATACGCAGTATTTT; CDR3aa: CASSPTYRLDTDTQYF
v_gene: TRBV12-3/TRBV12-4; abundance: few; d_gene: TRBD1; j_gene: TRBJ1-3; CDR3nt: TGTGCCAGCAGTTTAGCGCGTACAGGGGGAAAAAACACCATATATTTT; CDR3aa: CASSLARTGGKNTIYF
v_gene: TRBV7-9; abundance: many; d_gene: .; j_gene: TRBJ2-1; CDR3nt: TGTGCCAGCAGTTGGGGGACGGGAAGTTACAATGAGCAGTTCTTC; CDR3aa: CASSWGTGSYNEQFF
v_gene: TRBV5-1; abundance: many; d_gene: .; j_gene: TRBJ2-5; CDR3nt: TGCGCCAGCAGCTTGGGACAGCAACAAGAGACCCAGTACTTC; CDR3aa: CASSLGQQQETQYF
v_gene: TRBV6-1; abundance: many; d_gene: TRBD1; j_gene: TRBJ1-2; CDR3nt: TGTGCCAGCAGTGAAGTCGGGACAGGGGCCTATGGCTACACCTTC; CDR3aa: CASSEVGTGAYGYTF
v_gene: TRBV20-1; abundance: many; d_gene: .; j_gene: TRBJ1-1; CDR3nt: TGCAGTGCAACGAGGGGCCAGAACACTGAAGCTTTCTTT; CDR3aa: CSATRGQNTEAFF
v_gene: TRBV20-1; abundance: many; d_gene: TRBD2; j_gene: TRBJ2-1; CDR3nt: TGCAGTGCTAGAACGGGAGGCGGGGGGGTGTACAATGAGCAGTTCTTC; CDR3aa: CSARTGGGGVYNEQFF
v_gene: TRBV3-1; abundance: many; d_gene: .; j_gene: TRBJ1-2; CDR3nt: TGTGCCAGTCAAAGGACGAGCGGGAAGCAGTATGGCTACACCTTC; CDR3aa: CASQRTSGKQYGYTF
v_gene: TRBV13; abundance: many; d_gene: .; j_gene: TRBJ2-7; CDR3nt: TGTGCCAGCAGCTTAAACGGGTTCTACGAGCAGTACTTC; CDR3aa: CASSLNGFYEQYF
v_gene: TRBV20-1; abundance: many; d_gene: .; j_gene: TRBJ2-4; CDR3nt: TGCAGTGCCCAGCGGTTAGCCAAAAACATTCAGTACTTC; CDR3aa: CSAQRLAKNIQYF
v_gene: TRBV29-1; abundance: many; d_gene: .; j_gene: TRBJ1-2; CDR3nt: TGCAGCGGCGGGGGGACTGGGTCATCCTATGGCTACACCTTC; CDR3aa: CSGGGTGSSYGYTF
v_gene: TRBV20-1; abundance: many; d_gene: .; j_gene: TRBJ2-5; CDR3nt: TGCAGTGCTAGTGGGCAGGGACGAGAGACCCAGTACTTC; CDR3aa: CSASGQGRETQYF
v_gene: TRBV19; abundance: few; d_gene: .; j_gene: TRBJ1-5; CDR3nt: TGTGCCGTGGGGAGTCAGCCCCAGCATTTT; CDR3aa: CAVGSQPQHF
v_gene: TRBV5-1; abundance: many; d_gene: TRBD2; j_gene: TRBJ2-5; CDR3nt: TGCGCCAGCAGCTCGGGACTAGCGGTTACCGTGGGCCAAGAGACCCAGTACTTC; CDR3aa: CASSSGLAVTVGQETQYF
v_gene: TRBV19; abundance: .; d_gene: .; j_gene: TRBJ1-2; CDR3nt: TGTGCCAGTAGTACCACCGGGACAAGTTATGGCTACACCTTC; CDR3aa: CASSTTGTSYGYTF
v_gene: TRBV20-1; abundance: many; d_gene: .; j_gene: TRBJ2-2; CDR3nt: TGCAGTGCTAGTGTTCCGAACACCGGGGAGCTGTTTTTT; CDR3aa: CSASVPNTGELFF
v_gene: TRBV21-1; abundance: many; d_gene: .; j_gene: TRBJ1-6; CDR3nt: TGTGCCAGCAACAAAGAGTCGAGACCCAATAATTCACCCCTCCACTTT; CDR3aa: CASNKESRPNNSPLHF
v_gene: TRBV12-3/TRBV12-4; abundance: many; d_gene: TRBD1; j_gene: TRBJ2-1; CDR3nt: TGTGCCAGCAGGGCCGGGACAGGGGTTGTGAATGAGCAGTTCTTC; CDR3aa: CASRAGTGVVNEQFF
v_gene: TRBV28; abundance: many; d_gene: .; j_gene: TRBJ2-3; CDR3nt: TGTGCCAGCAGTCCCCACCCGGGACCAGCCCTTAGCACAGATACGCAGTATTTT; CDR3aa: CASSPHPGPALSTDTQYF
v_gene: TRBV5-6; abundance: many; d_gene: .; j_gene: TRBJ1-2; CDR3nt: TGTGCCAGCCTCCACCGGCCCTCTAGGGAAGGCTACACCTTC; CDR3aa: CASLHRPSREGYTF
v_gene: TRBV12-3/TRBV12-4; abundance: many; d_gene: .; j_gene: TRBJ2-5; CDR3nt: TGTGCCAGCAGTTGGAGGGGGGAGACCCAGTACTTC; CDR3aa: CASSWRGETQYF
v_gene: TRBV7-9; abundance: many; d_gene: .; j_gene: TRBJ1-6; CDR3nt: TGTGCCAGCAGCTTAGGAAAAGACACGGAGGATAATTCACCCCTCCACTTT; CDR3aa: CASSLGKDTEDNSPLHF
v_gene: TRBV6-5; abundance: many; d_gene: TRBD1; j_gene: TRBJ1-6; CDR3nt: TGTGCCAGCAGTTACTCGCCTCCGGGACAGGTACCCCTCCACTTT; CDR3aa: CASSYSPPGQVPLHF
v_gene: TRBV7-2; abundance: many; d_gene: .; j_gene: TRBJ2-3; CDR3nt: TGTGCCAGCAGCTTCCGACCAGGGCTGTATCCAGATACGCAGTATTTT; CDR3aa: CASSFRPGLYPDTQYF
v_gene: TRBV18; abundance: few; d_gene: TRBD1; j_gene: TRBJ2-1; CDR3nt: TGTGCCAGCTCACCGCGACAGGGTTCGTCTGAGCAGTTCTTC; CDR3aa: CASSPRQGSSEQFF
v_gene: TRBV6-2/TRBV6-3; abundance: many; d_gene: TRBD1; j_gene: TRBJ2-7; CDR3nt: TGTGCCAGCAGTTCATTCTTGGGGACAGGGGCCTCCTACGAGCAGTACTTC; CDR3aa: CASSSFLGTGASYEQYF
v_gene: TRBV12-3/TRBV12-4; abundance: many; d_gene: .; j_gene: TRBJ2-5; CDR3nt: TGTGCCAGCAGTCCAATGTCGGAGCACCAGTACTTC; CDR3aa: CASSPMSEHQYF
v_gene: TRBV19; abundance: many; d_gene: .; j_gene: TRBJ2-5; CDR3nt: TGTGCCAGTAGCTCCACTCACCAAGAGACCCAGTACTTC; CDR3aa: CASSSTHQETQYF
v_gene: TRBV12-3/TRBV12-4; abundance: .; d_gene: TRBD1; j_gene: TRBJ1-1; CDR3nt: TGTGCCAGCAGTCTCAGGGGGCAGAACACTGAAGCTTTCTTT; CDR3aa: CASSLRGQNTEAFF
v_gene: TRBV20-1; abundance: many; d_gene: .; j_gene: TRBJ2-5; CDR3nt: TGCAGTGCTAAACCAGGCGAAGAGACCCAGTACTTC; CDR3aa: CSAKPGEETQYF
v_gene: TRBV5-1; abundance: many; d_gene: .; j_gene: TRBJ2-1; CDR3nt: TGCGCCAGCAGCTCACTCGGTCGGTCGAGCTCCTACAATGAGCAGTTCTTC; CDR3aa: CASSSLGRSSSYNEQFF
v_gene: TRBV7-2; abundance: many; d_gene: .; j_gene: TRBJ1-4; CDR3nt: TGTGCCAGCAGCAGTGGGACGCGAGGAAAGGAAAAACTGTTTTTT; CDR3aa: CASSSGTRGKEKLFF
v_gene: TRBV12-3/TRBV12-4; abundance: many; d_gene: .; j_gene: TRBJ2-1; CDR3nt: TGTGCCAACGAATCCGGGTCTCCCTACAATGAGCAGTTCTTC; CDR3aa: CANESGSPYNEQFF
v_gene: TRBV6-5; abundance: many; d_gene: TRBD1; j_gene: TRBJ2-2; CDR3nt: TGTGCCAGCAGTTGGTACAGGGGCGTGAACACCGGGGAGCTGTTTTTT; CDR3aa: CASSWYRGVNTGELFF
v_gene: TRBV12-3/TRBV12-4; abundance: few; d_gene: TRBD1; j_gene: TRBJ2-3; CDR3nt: TGTGCCAGCAGCCGAGGGACAGGGGCCGGGGATACGCAGTATTTT; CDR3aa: CASSRGTGAGDTQYF
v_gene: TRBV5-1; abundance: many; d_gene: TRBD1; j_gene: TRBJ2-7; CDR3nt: TGCGCCAGCAGCTCGGGACAGGGCGAAGAGCAGTACTTC; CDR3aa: CASSSGQGEEQYF
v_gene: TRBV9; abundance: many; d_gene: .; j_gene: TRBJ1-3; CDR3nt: TGTGCCAGCAGCGCCGTTTTTGGAAACACCATATATTTT; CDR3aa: CASSAVFGNTIYF
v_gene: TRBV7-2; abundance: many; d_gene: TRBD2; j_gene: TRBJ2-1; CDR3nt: TGTGCCAGCAGCAACCTTTTGCGGACTAGCGGGAGCAATGAGCAGTTCTTC; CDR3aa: CASSNLLRTSGSNEQFF
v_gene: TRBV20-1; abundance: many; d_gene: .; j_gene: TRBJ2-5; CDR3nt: TGCAGTGCCTCGTTCCGGGTTAGGGGAGAGACCCAGTACTTC; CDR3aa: CSASFRVRGETQYF
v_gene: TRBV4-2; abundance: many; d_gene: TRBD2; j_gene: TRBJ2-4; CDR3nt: TGTGCCAGCAGCGGCCTTCAGCGGGGGGGCGTGGCCAAAAACATTCAGTACTTC; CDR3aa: CASSGLQRGGVAKNIQYF
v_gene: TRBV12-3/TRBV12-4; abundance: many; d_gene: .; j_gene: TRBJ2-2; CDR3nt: TGTGCCAGTTGGGGGCCCGGAGGCGGGGAGCTGTTTTTT; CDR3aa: CASWGPGGGELFF
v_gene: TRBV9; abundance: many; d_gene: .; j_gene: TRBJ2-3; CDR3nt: TGTGCCAGCAGCGTATCAGGCGGGGCCGCGATTTCGTATACGCAGTATTTT; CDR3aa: CASSVSGGAAISYTQYF
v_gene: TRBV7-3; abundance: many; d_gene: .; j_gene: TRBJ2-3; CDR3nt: TGTGCCAGCAGCTTATTGGGGAAGGGCACAGATACGCAGTATTTT; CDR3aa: CASSLLGKGTDTQYF
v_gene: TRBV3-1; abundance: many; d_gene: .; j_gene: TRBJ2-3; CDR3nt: TGTGCCAGCAGCCAAGGTTTGGGATCGGTCGAAGATACGCAGTATTTT; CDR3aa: CASSQGLGSVEDTQYF
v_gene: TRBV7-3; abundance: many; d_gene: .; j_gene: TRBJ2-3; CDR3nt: TGTGCCAGCAGCTTACGGCCCCTCGGCCGCACAGATACGCAGTATTTT; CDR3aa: CASSLRPLGRTDTQYF
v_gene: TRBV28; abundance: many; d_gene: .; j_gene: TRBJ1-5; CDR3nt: TGTGCCAGCAGTCGGGAGGGTCAGCCCCAGCATTTT; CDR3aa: CASSREGQPQHF
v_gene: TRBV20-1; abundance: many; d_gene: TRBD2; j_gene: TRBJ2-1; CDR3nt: TGCAGTGCTGCACCATTAGCGGGACACGGCTACAATGAGCAGTTCTTC; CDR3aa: CSAAPLAGHGYNEQFF
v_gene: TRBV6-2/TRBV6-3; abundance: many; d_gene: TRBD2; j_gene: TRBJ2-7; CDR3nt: TGTGCCAGCAGACACTCTAGCGGCGAGCAGTACTTC; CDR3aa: CASRHSSGEQYF
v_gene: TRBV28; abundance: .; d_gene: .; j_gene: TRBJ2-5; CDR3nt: TGTGCCAGCAGTTTGGTTGCCCGGGAGACCCAGTACTTC; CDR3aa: CASSLVARETQYF
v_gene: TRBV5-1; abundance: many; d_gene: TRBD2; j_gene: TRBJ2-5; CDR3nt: TGCGCCAGCAGCCCCGGGACTAGCGGGAGGGGAGAGACCCAGTACTTC; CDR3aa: CASSPGTSGRGETQYF
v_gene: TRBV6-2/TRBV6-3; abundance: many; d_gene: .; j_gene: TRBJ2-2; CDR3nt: TGTGCCAGCACAGACCCCACCGGGGAGCTGTTTTTT; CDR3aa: CASTDPTGELFF